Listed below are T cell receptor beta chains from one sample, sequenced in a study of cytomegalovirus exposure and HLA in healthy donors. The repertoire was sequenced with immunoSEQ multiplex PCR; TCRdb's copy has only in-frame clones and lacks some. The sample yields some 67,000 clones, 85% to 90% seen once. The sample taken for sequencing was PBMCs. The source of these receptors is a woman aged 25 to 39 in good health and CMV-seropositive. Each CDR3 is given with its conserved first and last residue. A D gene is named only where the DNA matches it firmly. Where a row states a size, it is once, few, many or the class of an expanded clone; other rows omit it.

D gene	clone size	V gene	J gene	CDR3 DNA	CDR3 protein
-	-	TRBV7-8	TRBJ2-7	TGTGCCAGCAGCTTACGCTCGGCCTACGAGCAGTACTTC	CASSLRSAYEQYF
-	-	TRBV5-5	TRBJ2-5	TGTGCCAGCAGCTTGCAGGGTAGTAAGACCCAGTACTTC	CASSLQGSKTQYF
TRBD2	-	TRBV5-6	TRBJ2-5	TGTGCCAGCAGCTCGGGCGGGGGAGGAGAGACCCAGTACTTC	CASSSGGGGETQYF
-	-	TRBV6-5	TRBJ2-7	TGTGCCAGCAGTCCCATGCTAGGATACGAGCAGTACTTC	CASSPMLGYEQYF
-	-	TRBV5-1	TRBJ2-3	TGCGCCAGCAGCTGGGCAGGAGGGACAGATACGCAGTATTTT	CASSWAGGTDTQYF
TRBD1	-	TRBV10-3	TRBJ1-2	TGTGCCATCAGTGACCCGGGACAGGGGAGCTATGGCTACACCTTC	CAISDPGQGSYGYTF
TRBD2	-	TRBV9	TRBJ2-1	TGTGCCAGCAGCGTAGTTAAGACTAGCGACTACAATGAGCAGTTCTTC	CASSVVKTSDYNEQFF
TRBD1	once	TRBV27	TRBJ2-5	TGTGCCAGCAGTTTATACAGGGGTAGCCTCAGACAAGAGACCCAGTACTTC	CASSLYRGSLRQETQYF
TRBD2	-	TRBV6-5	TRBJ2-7	TGTGCCAGCAGTTTACTAGCGGGAGGGGCCCACGAGCAGTACTTC	CASSLLAGGAHEQYF
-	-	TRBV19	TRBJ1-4	TGTGCCAGTAGTATTCGGGGTGGTAATGAAAAACTGTTTTTT	CASSIRGGNEKLFF
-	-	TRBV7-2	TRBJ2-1	TGTGCCAGCAGCCAGATTAGCGGAACCTACAATGAGCAGTTCTTC	CASSQISGTYNEQFF
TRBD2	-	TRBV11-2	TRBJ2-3	TGTGCCAGCAGCTCGGGACTAGCGGGCACCGGGGGCACAGATACGCAGTATTTT	CASSSGLAGTGGTDTQYF
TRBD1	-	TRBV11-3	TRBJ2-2	TGTGCCAGCAGCCCTTACAGGGGGCCCGGGGAGCTGTTTTTT	CASSPYRGPGELFF
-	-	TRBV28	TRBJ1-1	TGTGCCAGCAGCCAAACAGCAATGAACACTGAAGCTTTCTTT	CASSQTAMNTEAFF
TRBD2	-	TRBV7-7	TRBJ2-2	TGTGCCAGCAGCTTAGAACTAGCGGTGAACACCGGGGAGCTGTTTTTT	CASSLELAVNTGELFF
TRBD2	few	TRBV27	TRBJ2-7	TGTGCCAGCCGCAGACTAGCGGGAGACTACGAGCAGTACTTC	CASRRLAGDYEQYF
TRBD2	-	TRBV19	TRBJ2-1	TGTGCCAGTAGGCTGACTAGCGGGAGGCCCCATGAGCAGTTCTTC	CASRLTSGRPHEQFF
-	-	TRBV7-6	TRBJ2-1	TGTGCCAGCAGCAAGACTCCTGCAATTACGAATGAGCAGTTCTTC	CASSKTPAITNEQFF
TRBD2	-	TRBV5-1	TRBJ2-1	TGCGCCAGCAGCGGAGGGACTAGCGGGAGGGCCAGCTCCTACAATGAGCAGTTCTTC	CASSGGTSGRASSYNEQFF
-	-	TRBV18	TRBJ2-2	TGTGCCAGCTCACTTGACAGCACCGGGGAGCTGTTTTTT	CASSLDSTGELFF
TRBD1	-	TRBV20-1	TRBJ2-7	TGCAGTGCTAAGACAGGGGCCGAGCAGTACTTC	CSAKTGAEQYF
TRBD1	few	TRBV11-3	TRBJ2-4	TGTGCCAGCAGCTCGGATGGACAGGGGACCATTCAGTACTTC	CASSSDGQGTIQYF
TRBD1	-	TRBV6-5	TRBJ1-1	TGTGCCAGCAGGAAGACAGGGTGGTATGGCACTGAAGCTTTCTTT	CASRKTGWYGTEAFF
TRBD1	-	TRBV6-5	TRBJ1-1	TGTGCCAGCACCTCGCTGGGACAGGGGTACACTGAAGCTTTCTTT	CASTSLGQGYTEAFF
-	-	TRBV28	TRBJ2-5	TGTGCCAGCAGTTTGGGGAGGGAGGGACAAGCTCAAGAGACCCAGTACTTC	CASSLGREGQAQETQYF
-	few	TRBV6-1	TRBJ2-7	TGTGCCAGCAGAGCCACAGGGTTCGACGAGCAGTACTTC	CASRATGFDEQYF
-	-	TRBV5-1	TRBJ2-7	TGCGCCAGCAGTCCGAGCGGGTCGGGAAACGAGCAGTACTTC	CASSPSGSGNEQYF
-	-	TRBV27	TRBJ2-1	TGTGCCAGCATGCGGGGTACCGGCTACAATGAGCAGTTCTTC	CASMRGTGYNEQFF
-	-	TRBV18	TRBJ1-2	TGTGCCAGCTCACCACCGGGGGGTGAGACTGGCTACACCTTC	CASSPPGGETGYTF
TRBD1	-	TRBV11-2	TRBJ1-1	TGTGCCAGCAGCTTCATTTCTTACTCGACAGGGTCGAATACTGAAGCTTTCTTT	CASSFISYSTGSNTEAFF
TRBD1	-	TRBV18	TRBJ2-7	TGTGCCAGCTCACCGGGACAGAACTCCTACGAGCAGTACTTC	CASSPGQNSYEQYF
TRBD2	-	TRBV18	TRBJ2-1	TGTGCCAGCTCACCACCGGGGATTAGCGGGAGACATTGGGTCCATGAGCAGTTCTTC	CASSPPGISGRHWVHEQFF
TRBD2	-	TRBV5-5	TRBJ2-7	TGTGCCAGCAGCTGGGAGCGGGAGTGGGCCTACGAGCAGTACTTC	CASSWEREWAYEQYF
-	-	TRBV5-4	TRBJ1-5	TGTGCCAGCAGCTTGGACAGTAGCAATCAGCCCCAGCATTTT	CASSLDSSNQPQHF
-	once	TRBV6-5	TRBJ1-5	TGTGCCAGCAATACAGGCACTCAGCCCCAGCATTTT	CASNTGTQPQHF
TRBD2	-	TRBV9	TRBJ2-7	TGTGCCAGCAGCTCTAGCGGGGGTTTCTACGAGCAGTACTTC	CASSSSGGFYEQYF
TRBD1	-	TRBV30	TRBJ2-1	TGTGCCTGGAGTACAGGGGATTACAGCTCCTACAATGAGCAGTTCTTC	CAWSTGDYSSYNEQFF
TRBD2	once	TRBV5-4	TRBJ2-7	TGTGCCAGCAGCACGGGACTAGTCCCCTACTACGAGCAGTACTTC	CASSTGLVPYYEQYF
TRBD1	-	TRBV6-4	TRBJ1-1	TGTGCCAGCAGTTCCGACAGGGGCACTGAAGCTTTCTTT	CASSSDRGTEAFF
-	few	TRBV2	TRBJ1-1	TGTGCCAGCAGTGATTCACCCCGCGGGACTGAAGCTTTCTTT	CASSDSPRGTEAFF
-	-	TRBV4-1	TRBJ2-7	TGCGCCAGCAGCCCTTCAGCCGGGGTAGTCCCATACGAGCAGTACTTC	CASSPSAGVVPYEQYF
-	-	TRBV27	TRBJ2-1	TGTGCCAGCACTCCCGCGGGAACCTCCTACAATGAGCAGTTCTTC	CASTPAGTSYNEQFF
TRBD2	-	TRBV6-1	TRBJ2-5	TGTGCCAGCAGACTAACACTAGCGGGAGAAGAGACCCAGTACTTC	CASRLTLAGEETQYF
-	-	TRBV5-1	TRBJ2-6	TGCGCCAGCAGGTCAGCTGGGGCCAACGTCCTGACTTTC	CASRSAGANVLTF
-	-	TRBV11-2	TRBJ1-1	TGTGCCAGCAGCCCAGCTGGACAGATGAACACTGAAGCTTTCTTT	CASSPAGQMNTEAFF
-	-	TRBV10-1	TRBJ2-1	TGCGCCAGCAGTGTTCTGAGCCAAGATGTTTTTAATGAGCAGTTCTTC	CASSVLSQDVFNEQFF
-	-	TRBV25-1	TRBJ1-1	TGTGCCAGCAGTGAATATGGATTGGGGGCGAACACTGAAGCTTTCTTT	CASSEYGLGANTEAFF
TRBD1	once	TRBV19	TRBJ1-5	TGTGCCAGTAGGACACCGGGACAGGGATCGACGCAGCCCCAGCATTTT	CASRTPGQGSTQPQHF
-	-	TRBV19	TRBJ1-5	TGTGCCAGTAGTATAGAGGGGGGGTTTCAGCCCCAGCATTTT	CASSIEGGFQPQHF
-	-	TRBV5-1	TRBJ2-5	TGCGCCAGCAGCTGGGGAGACAGAGGGGGCCAAGAGACCCAGTACTTC	CASSWGDRGGQETQYF